These 22 T cell receptor beta chains originate from one sample sequenced in a study of shared clonotypes between healthy human individuals. Generated by immunoSEQ multiplex PCR, the TCRdb table keeps only in-frame clones and is missing some. The sample lists over a million clones; roughly 96% were seen once. The sequenced material came from naive CD4+ T cells sorted from blood. Subset specified: CD45RA+ positively selected. The receptors derive from a man aged 25-45 years in good health.

V and J are TRBV13 and TRBJ2-2; 8 bases fit TRBD2. The V segment lost 5 bases and the J segment 7 bases; nucleotides outside the gene matches: 12. In germline, CDR1 is PRHDT, CDR2 FYEKMQ (reference sequence). The CDR3 totals 16 residues. CDR3 nucleotides: TGTGCCAGCAGCCCCCGGCGAGCGGGAGCGTTCGGGGAGCTGTTTTTT. Translating it yields CASSPRRAGAFGELFF.

This chain uses TRBV28 with TRBJ1-2, with a weak D call TRBD1 (6 bases). Trimming took off 3 bases at V and 7 bases at J, with 21 bases between the two ends. Germline CDR1 is MDHEN and CDR2 is SYDVKM. The length of the CDR3 is 16 residues. The CDR3, as DNA: TGTGCCAGCAGTTTTTTTCCGTCAGGGGTCGTGGGTGGCTACACCTTC. This gives the protein CASSFFPSGVVGGYTF.

The J gene is TRBJ2-1, the V gene TRBV14; TRBD2 matches 8 bases. The ends lost 1 base at V and 2 bases at J; junction bases unmatched: 7. This CDR3 is 17 amino acids long. CDR1 is SGHDN, CDR2 FVKESK, per germline. Here the CDR3 DNA reads TGTGCCAGCAGCCAAGCCGGCGGGAGGACACCCTACAATGAGCAGTTCTTC. As protein: CASSQAGGRTPYNEQFF.

The chain uses TRBV5-1 and TRBJ1-1, with unresolved D. The CDR3 covers 13 residues. Germline V gene sequence: CDR1 SGHRS, CDR2 YFSETQ. Trimming shortened V by 0 bases and J by 6 bases, and 9 bases separated the two germline ends. The CDR3 region has the DNA TGCGCCAGCAGCTTGGAATTGGCCGCTGAAGCTTTCTTT. This codes for CASSLELAAEAFF.

CDR3 coding DNA: TGTGCCAGCAGCGATAGGACAGGGGGCATCACCGGGGAGCTGTTTTTT. This translates into CASSDRTGGITGELFF. V and J are TRBV11-2 and TRBJ2-2, with 11 bases fitting TRBD1. This CDR3 is 16 amino acids long. Germline V CDR1 and CDR2: SGHAT, FQNNGV. The ends lost 5 bases at V and 4 bases at J; junction bases unmatched: 6.

This chain joins TRBV5-5 and TRBJ2-1, with a possible D match to TRBD1 (5 bases). The CDR3 is made up of 13 amino acids. Looked up from germline, CDR1 is SGHKS and CDR2 is YYEKEE (reference sequence). Trimming stripped 1 base from V and 8 bases from J, with 10 bases between. CDR3 in DNA: TGTGCCAGCAGCTTGACCCAGGGCGATGAGCAGTTCTTC. It specifies CASSLTQGDEQFF.

This rearrangement joins TRBV18 to TRBJ1-4; 7 positions agree with TRBD1. The junction had 1 base not matched to a gene; V was cut back by 6 bases and J by 0 bases. The CDR3 loop spans 14 amino acids. Germline CDR1 is KGHSH and CDR2 is LQKENI. The CDR3 loop reads CASSGTATNEKLFF. The CDR3 DNA sequence: TGTGCCAGCTCGGGGACAGCAACTAATGAAAAACTGTTTTTT.

The J gene is TRBJ1-4, the V gene TRBV28, with D unresolved. This CDR3 contains 11 residues. The V end was cut by 7 bases, the J end by 8 bases, with 8 bases between. Germline-derived CDR1 and CDR2 are MDHEN and SYDVKM. The CDR3 loop reads CASMRGEKLFF. The CDR3 nucleotides are TGTGCCAGCATGCGGGGAGAAAAACTGTTTTTT.

The gene calls are TRBV11-3 and TRBJ2-1, with 13 bases that match TRBD2. From germline, CDR1 is SGHNT and CDR2 YENEEA. CDR3 length: 17 amino acids. V gave up 4 bases and J gave up 2 bases; unmatched junction bases: 5. CDR3 sequence (DNA): TGTGCCAGCAGCTCGTATGGGACTAGCGGGACCTACAATGAGCAGTTCTTC. It is translated as CASSSYGTSGTYNEQFF.

The chain employs TRBV4-2 and TRBJ2-7, with D possibly called TRBD1 or TRBD2 (5 bases each). V was shortened by 4 bases and J by 1 base, with 11 bases between the two germline ends. Germline-derived CDR1 and CDR2 are LGHNA and YNFKEQ. CDR3 length: 14 amino acids. CDR3 nucleotide sequence: TGTGCCAGCAGCCCCCGGGACCGTTCCTACGAGCAGTACTTC. Amino acid sequence: CASSPRDRSYEQYF.

The rearrangement links TRBV18 to TRBJ2-1, with D possibly TRBD1 on 5 matching bases. The germline V and J ends were trimmed by 3 bases and 6 bases, with 18 bases remaining between them. Germline lookup yields CDR1 KGHSH and CDR2 LQKENI. The CDR3 has 16 amino acids. The CDR3 region is CASSPNGAPDINEQFF. DNA of the CDR3: TGTGCCAGCTCACCGAATGGGGCCCCCGACATCAATGAGCAGTTCTTC.

Only one count was recorded for this clone. This rearrangement joins TRBV18 to TRBJ2-7, with TRBD1 as a possible D gene (5 bases). CDR3 length equals 16 residues. V gave up 5 bases and J gave up 1 base, with 18 bases separating them. Germline V gives CDR1 KGHSH, CDR2 LQKENI. The CDR3 reads CASSLRSQGLSYEQYF. The DNA of the CDR3 is TGTGCCAGCTCATTGCGAAGCCAGGGATTGTCCTACGAGCAGTACTTC. The whole variable domain, remainder taken from reference TRBV18 and TRBJ2-7, is NAGVMQNPRHLVRRRGQEARLRCSPMKGHSHVYWYRQLPEEGLKFMVYLQKENIIDESGMPKERFSAEFPKEGPSILRIQQVVRGDSAAYFCASSLRSQGLSYEQYFGPGTRLTVT.

This sequence joins TRBV7-5 and TRBJ2-3; the table calls TRBD2, which could not be checked here. TRBV7-5 is shown as a pseudogene. The CDR3 spans 16 residues. In nucleotides, the CDR3 is TGTGTCAGACCCGGTGGGGGGTTCAGGACACCAGATACGCAGTATTTT. Translating gives CVRPGGGFRTPDTQYF.

In regard to this clone: Compared with germline, one end of the junction differs, possibly owing to a read error. The chain joins TRBV7-7 to TRBJ2-1; possibly TRBD1 or TRBD2 for D (6 bases each). The germline gives CDR1 SSHAT, CDR2 FNYEAQ (reference sequence). The CDR3 contains 13 residues. Written as DNA, the CDR3 is TGTGCTAGCAGCTTAGGAGGGGGCAATGAGCAGTTCTTC. Amino acids: CASSLGGGNEQFF.

V is TRBV7-9 and J is TRBJ2-5; 7 bases map to TRBD2. The germline V gene has CDR1 SEHNR and CDR2 FQNEAQ (reference sequence). The CDR3 extends over 15 amino acids. V shed 5 bases, J shed 3 bases, and the junction held 9 bases outside the gene matches. The chain's CDR3 is CASSPFGLAEETQYF. Here the CDR3 DNA reads TGTGCCAGCAGCCCATTCGGGCTAGCGGAAGAGACCCAGTACTTC.

In regard to this clone: The same CDR3 also results from other DNA sequences found in this sample. The CDR3 bases are TGTGCCAGCAGGACAGGGAACACTGAAGCTTTCTTT. It yields the protein CASRTGNTEAFF. The genes are TRBV6-5 and TRBJ1-1, with a weak D call TRBD1 (6 bases). This CDR3 has 12 amino acids. V was shortened by 6 bases and J by 1 base, with 6 bases between the two germline ends. The V gene's germline CDR1 is MNHEY and CDR2 SVGAGI.

The rearrangement uses TRBV19 and TRBJ1-1; possible D gene TRBD1, 6 bases. From germline, CDR1 is LNHDA and CDR2 SQIVND (reference sequence). The length of the CDR3 is 12 residues. V lost 8 bases, J lost 4 bases, and 11 bases lay in between. The CDR3 here is CASRDMGTEAFF. DNA for the CDR3: TGTGCCAGTCGGGACATGGGCACTGAAGCTTTCTTT.

This clone was seen more than once but under ten times. The J gene is TRBJ2-7, the V gene TRBV5-6, with 7 bases that match TRBD2. This CDR3 is 12 amino acids long. Germline CDR1 reads SGHDT; CDR2 reads YYEEEE. The V and J ends lost 4 bases and 4 bases, in that order; junction bases with no gene match: 2. CDR3 loop: CASSRGGYEQYF. Here the CDR3 DNA reads TGTGCCAGCAGCCGGGGAGGGTACGAGCAGTACTTC.

Comments on this clone: Other DNA sequences in this sample translate to the same CDR3. The rearrangement links TRBV19 to TRBJ2-7; D call uncertain. The CDR3 loop spans 13 amino acids. Trimming removed 1 base from V and 3 bases from J, with 7 bases in between. CDR1 and CDR2 from the germline V gene are LNHDA and SQIVND (reference sequence). The CDR3 here is CASSIAEGYEQYF. DNA of the CDR3: TGTGCCAGTAGTATAGCAGAAGGCTACGAGCAGTACTTC.

About this clone itself: Other DNA sequences in the same sample also yield this CDR3. The chain couples TRBV5-1 to TRBJ2-7, with 7 positions matching TRBD2. J gave up 2 bases and V 0 bases, and 2 bases lay outside the gene matches. The CDR3 is made up of 14 amino acids. CDR1 is SGHRS and CDR2 is YFSETQ in the germline V gene. DNA for the CDR3: TGCGCCAGCAGCTTGGCGGGGGGAACCTACGAGCAGTACTTC. Protein product: CASSLAGGTYEQYF.

In regard to this clone: Other nucleotide sequences in the sample specify the same CDR3. The chain combines TRBV9 with TRBJ1-2, with D perhaps TRBD1 (5 bases). This CDR3 contains 13 residues. Trimming left V 0 bases short and J 8 bases short, with 11 bases between. Germline CDR1 is SGDLS and CDR2 is YYNGEE. The CDR3 reads CASSVVQGRGYTF. CDR3 DNA: TGTGCCAGCAGCGTAGTTCAGGGCCGCGGCTACACCTTC.

The chain joins TRBV11-2 to TRBJ2-3; D gene uncertain. Trimming removed 1 base from V and 1 base from J, with 12 bases in between. Germline CDR1 and CDR2: SGHAT and FQNNGV. The CDR3 is 16 amino acids. In DNA form, the CDR3 reads TGTGCCAGCAGCTTAGGTACCGGAGTGGGCACAGATACGCAGTATTTT. The encoded protein is CASSLGTGVGTDTQYF.